This T cell receptor (beta chain) is from a study of blood T cell repertoires in COVID-19 (dated by TCRdb to the early 2020s). In the study overall: The collaborator samples originated in the United States, Italy and Spain and spanned the acute and convalescent phases of COVID-19. The repertoires were released in a freely available public database meant as a resource for research on the immune response to SARS-CoV-2. Where HLA class I and class II types were available, the types were taken from metadata supplied by the sample provider, not from assay-based typing. The prospective study material was composed of cDNA or gDNA derived from T cells, B-cell-depleted T cells, or PBMCs. Samples were obtained from the ongoing ImmuneRACE study (first 160 participants) and from 1,254 subjects provided by 6 global collaborators. Deeply sampled blood TCRbeta repertoires from subjects exposed to, actively infected with, or recovered from COVID-19 were included in the dataset. Sample metadata almost always included a de-identified subject ID, COVID-19 status, age in years and sex. Beyond this particular receptor, the publication reports: The quantity of clinical and demographic metadata differed by source and by participant and was supplied without curation.

TCRbeta CDR3 regions were amplified from genomic DNA by means of the immunoSEQ Assay, a bias-controlled multiplex PCR. On the authors' methods: The number of nucleated cells in each sample was estimated from the amplification of reference gene primers within the assay. To quantify the absolute abundance of each unique TCRbeta CDR3 rearrangement, sequence reads were collapsed and filtered. Productive Simpson clonality was computed per sample as the square root of Simpson's diversity index over productive rearrangements. TCRdb mirrors the immuneACCESS table, restricted to in-frame sequences. Some clones are absent from its copies; in checked studies, under half trace to an unresolved V gene, and the reason for the others is unknown. V and J calls and clone size are as listed in that table; D and trimming were resolved from the DNA. Recorded for this sample are around 69,000 clones; 85% to 90% of them occurred a single time. 4.5% to 5% of the sample goes to the ten largest clones.

Whole blood was collected in K2EDTA tubes by collaborating institutions according to the institutions' own protocols. Collaborator samples were shipped for TCRbeta analysis as frozen whole blood, isolated PBMCs, or DNA extracted from either sample type. The CDR3 runs 14 amino acids, cysteine and phenylalanine included. The retained sequence is limited to the CDR3, 42 bases, with the frame set at the first base. For CDR1 and CDR2, the germline V gene lists SGHDT and YYEEEE. V and J are trimmed by 4 bases and 4 bases, and the gene matches miss 7 bases of the junction. With regard to this clone: The antigen it recognizes is unknown. No much larger clonotype is one base removed from it; base qualities were not supplied.

Sequencing input: peripheral blood. The chain was built from TRBV5-6 and TRBJ2-7, and 8 junctional nucleotides match TRBD1. This TCR was sampled from a woman aged 50 to 60 with active COVID-19. The nucleotide sequence reads as follows: TGTGCCAGCAGCCTCCCGGGACAGGAGTACGAGCAGTACTTC. This translates into CASSLPGQEYEQYF.